These 7 T cell receptor beta chains came from one sample sequenced in a study of T cells in Graves' hyperthyroidism and ophthalmopathy. From RNA transcripts, TCR beta CDR3 regions were amplified. With the HTBI primer set, the TCR CDR3 went through a first round of RT-PCR. TCRdb processed the multiplex PCR reads anew with MiXCR; each CDR3 protein has one entry. The sample shows hundreds of thousands of distinct CDR3 sequences, roughly 18% of them seen only once. The sequencing sample was made of blood. These receptors were obtained from a woman under 30 with Graves' ophthalmopathy.

The V and J genes are TRBV6-1 and TRBJ1-4; D is ambiguous. The germline CDR1 and CDR2 sequences are MNHNS and SASEGT. The CDR3 has 14 amino acids. Trimming took off 7 bases at V and 3 bases at J, with 12 bases between the two ends. This CDR3 is CASKERFSNEKLFF. DNA for the CDR3: TGTGCCAGCAAGGAGAGGTTCTCTAATGAAAAACTGTTTTTT.

CDR3 sequence (DNA): TGTGCCAGCAGCTTAGTTACGGGACTCCTAGAGACCCAGTACTTC. Amino acid sequence: CASSLVTGLLETQYF. This chain links TRBV7-8 with TRBJ2-5; tentative D call: TRBD2 (6 bases). The germline V gene has CDR1 SGHVS and CDR2 FQNEAQ. V was pared by 1 base and J by 4 bases, with 13 bases between. This CDR3 has 15 amino acids.

This sequence joins TRBV19 and TRBJ1-1, with D possibly TRBD1 on 5 matching bases. V lost 6 bases and J lost 1, with 18 bases in between. Germline CDR1 and CDR2: LNHDA and SQIVND (reference sequence). This CDR3 has 16 residues. Written as DNA, the CDR3 is TGTGCCAGTAGCCCACCGGTGGGGGGGGAGAACACTGAAGCTTTCTTT. Translation: CASSPPVGGENTEAFF. Using reference TRBV19 and TRBJ1-1 for the parts outside the CDR3, the full variable domain is DGGITQSPKYLFRKEGQNVTLSCEQNLNHDAMYWYRQDPGQGLRLIYYSQIVNDFQKGDIAEGYSVSREKKESFPLTVTSAQKNPTAFYLCASSPPVGGENTEAFFGQGTRLTVV.

There are many counts of this clonotype. The chain joins TRBV28 to TRBJ1-1, with D possibly TRBD1 on 5 matching bases. Germline values: CDR1 MDHEN, CDR2 SYDVKM. The V end lost 10 bases, the J end lost 5 bases, and 17 bases lay between the germline ends. This CDR3 spans 13 amino acids. The CDR3 DNA reads as TGTGCCATCATAGGGGTCGGGGGAACTGAAGCTTTCTTT. Protein product: CAIIGVGGTEAFF.

In this sample, this clonotype turned up a few times. One junction end disagrees with the germline gene, perhaps due to a read error. The rearrangement uses TRBV7-3 and TRBJ2-1; D is possibly TRBD1 (6 bases). The CDR3 runs to 15 residues. Germline CDR1 is SGHTA and CDR2 is FQGTGA. The chain's CDR3 is CASSLTWGPYDEQFF. DNA for the CDR3: TGTGCCAGCAGCTTAACGTGGGGGCCCTACGATGAGCAGTTCTTC.

In its sample, this clonotype was seen a few times. This chain connects TRBV4-1 to TRBJ2-7; 10 bases line up with TRBD1. Trimming at V came to 4 bases and at J to 5 bases, leaving 8 bases not matched to a gene. CDR1 and CDR2 (germline): MGHRA, YSYEKL. CDR3 length equals 15 residues. The CDR3: CASSRSWDRGHEQYF. CDR3 in DNA: TGCGCCAGCAGCCGCTCATGGGACAGGGGCCACGAGCAGTACTTC.

This clonotype was recorded a few times. The chain uses TRBV2 and TRBJ1-2, with TRBD1 matching 10 bases. V shed 8 bases, J shed 6 bases, and the junction held 3 bases outside the gene matches. This CDR3 has 12 amino acids. From germline, CDR1 is SNHLY and CDR2 FYNNEI. The CDR3 loop is CASWGQGNGYTF. Written as DNA, the CDR3 is TGTGCCAGCTGGGGACAGGGGAATGGCTACACCTTC.